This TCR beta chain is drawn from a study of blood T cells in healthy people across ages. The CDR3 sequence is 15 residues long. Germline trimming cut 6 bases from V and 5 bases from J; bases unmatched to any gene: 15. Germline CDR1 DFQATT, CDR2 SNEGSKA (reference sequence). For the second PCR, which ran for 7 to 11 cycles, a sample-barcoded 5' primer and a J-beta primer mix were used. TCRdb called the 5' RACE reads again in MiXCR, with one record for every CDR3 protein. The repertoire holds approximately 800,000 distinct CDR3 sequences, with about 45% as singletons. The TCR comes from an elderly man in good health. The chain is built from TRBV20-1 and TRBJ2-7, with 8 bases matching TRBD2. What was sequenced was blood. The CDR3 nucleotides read TGCAGTGCCAACACCGGGGGGGGGAGTCTCCACGAGCAGTACTTC. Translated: CSANTGGGSLHEQYF.